A single sample gave rise to the 23 T cell receptor beta chains below, sequenced in a study of blood T cell repertoires in COVID-19. The data were produced by immunoSEQ multiplex PCR, yet TCRdb's version contains in-frame clones alone and is incomplete. The sample lists 150,000 or so clones; more than 80% were seen once. Sequenced material: PBMCs or T cells enriched from blood (not recorded which). The source of these receptors is a man aged 50 or older who had recovered from COVID-19.

V and J are TRBV6-1 and TRBJ2-7, with 8 bases matching TRBD1. The CDR3 is made up of 16 amino acids. J lost 4 bases, V lost 3 bases, and 11 bases had no gene match. Germline V gene lookup returns CDR1 MNHNS and CDR2 SASEGT. This CDR3 reads CASSEGLTGALYEQYF. The CDR3 DNA is TGTGCCAGCAGTGAGGGATTGACAGGGGCTCTTTACGAGCAGTACTTC.

For the CDR3, the DNA is TGTGCCAGCAGCCTTTCCGGGACTAGCGGGAACACCGGGGAGCTGTTTTTT. Its translation is CASSLSGTSGNTGELFF. The gene calls are TRBV9 and TRBJ2-2, with 11 bases lining up with TRBD2. Germline CDR1 SGDLS, CDR2 YYNGEE. The CDR3 sequence is 17 residues long. The ends lost 4 bases at V and 1 base at J; junction bases unmatched: 6.

CDR3 nucleotides: TGTGCCATCAGTGAAGGGGACTTCTTACCCACAGATACGCAGTATTTT. Translated: CAISEGDFLPTDTQYF. V usage is TRBV10-3 and J usage is TRBJ2-3; tentative D call: TRBD2 (6 bases). The germline V gene encodes CDR1 ENHRY and CDR2 SYGVKD. The V and J ends lost 3 bases and 2 bases respectively, with 15 bases between them. This CDR3 is 16 amino acids long.

The chain recombines TRBV3-1 (or the pseudogene TRBV3-2) with TRBJ1-2; no definite D call. This CDR3 comprises 13 residues. V lost 4 bases and J lost 4, with 10 bases in between. CDR1 is LGHDT, CDR2 YNNKEL, per germline (reference sequence). This CDR3 reads CASSLEALYGYTF. The CDR3 DNA sequence: TGTGCCAGCAGCCTGGAGGCCCTCTATGGCTACACCTTC.

This clone came up once. Other DNA sequences within the sample encode an identical CDR3. The chain employs TRBV5-1 and TRBJ2-5; TRBD1 agrees at 8 bases. The CDR3 has 14 residues. Per germline, CDR1 SGHRS and CDR2 YFSETQ. Trimming removed 4 bases from V and 2 bases from J; junction bases left unmatched: 4. CDR3 DNA: TGCGCCAGCAGCCTGGGGACAGGACAAGAGACCCAGTACTTC. Protein: CASSLGTGQETQYF.

CDR3 in amino acids: CASRDRGYTGELFF. CDR3 sequence (DNA): TGTGCCAGCCGGGACAGGGGATACACCGGGGAGCTGTTTTTT. The V and J genes are TRBV19 and TRBJ2-2, with 10 bases fitting TRBD1. In germline, CDR1 is LNHDA, CDR2 SQIVND (reference sequence). The CDR3 has 14 amino acids. J was trimmed by 3 bases and V by 9 bases; bases with no gene match: 4.

The chain joins TRBV11-3 to TRBJ2-4; 7 bases map to TRBD1. The CDR3 spans 16 residues. V trimming: 4 bases; J trimming: 2 bases; junction bases outside the gene matches: 8. Germline CDR1 is SGHNT and CDR2 is YENEEA. For the CDR3, the DNA is TGTGCCAGCAGCTCCGGCCCGACAGGGTCCAAAAACATTCAGTACTTC. Translating it yields CASSSGPTGSKNIQYF.

V gene TRBV30 combines with J gene TRBJ1-4, with D possibly matching TRBD1 (5 bases). Germline lookup yields CDR1 GTSNPN and CDR2 SVGIG (reference sequence). The germline V and J ends were trimmed by 0 bases and 5 bases, with 13 bases remaining between them. This CDR3 contains 15 residues. The CDR3 DNA follows: TGTGCCTGGAGTGTACGTAACAGGCTAAATGAAAAACTGTTTTTT. It is translated as CAWSVRNRLNEKLFF.

J is TRBJ2-5 and V is TRBV10-3; 11 nucleotides match TRBD2. From germline, CDR1 is ENHRY and CDR2 SYGVKD. Trimming cost V 2 bases and J 5 bases; bases outside gene matches: 13. The CDR3 runs 18 residues. CDR3 amino acids: CAISERLAGGEVGETQYF. As DNA, the CDR3 is TGTGCCATCAGTGAGCGTCTAGCGGGAGGCGAAGTGGGGGAGACCCAGTACTTC.

The V and J genes are TRBV30 and TRBJ1-6; TRBD1 matches 9 bases. Trimming removed 4 bases from V and 7 bases from J; junction bases left unmatched: 5. The germline CDR1 and CDR2 sequences are GTSNPN and SVGIG (reference sequence). The CDR3 is 14 amino acids. The CDR3: CAWNSGTGNSPLHF. DNA of the CDR3: TGTGCCTGGAACTCCGGGACAGGGAATTCACCCCTCCACTTT.

This sequence joins TRBV5-1 and TRBJ2-1; 10 positions agree with TRBD2. V was pared by 4 bases and J by 6 bases, with 7 bases of the junction left unmatched. Germline V gene sequence: CDR1 SGHRS, CDR2 YFSETQ. The CDR3 consists of 15 residues. CDR3 in amino acids: CASSITGTSVNEQFF. The CDR3 DNA sequence: TGCGCCAGCAGCATAACCGGGACTAGCGTCAATGAGCAGTTCTTC.

The CDR3 sequence: CASSLWSGASGEQFF. The DNA for the CDR3 is TGTGCCAGCAGCTTATGGAGCGGAGCAAGCGGGGAGCAGTTCTTC. The chain has TRBV7-2 and TRBJ2-1; a possible D gene is TRBD2 (6 bases). The V gene lost 2 bases and the J gene lost 10 bases, with 18 bases spanning the gap. The CDR3 spans 15 residues. The V gene's germline CDR1 is SGHTA and CDR2 FQGNSA.

The chain carries TRBV27 and TRBJ1-5, with 8 bases lining up with TRBD1. Germline V gene sequence: CDR1 MNHEY, CDR2 SMNVEV (reference sequence). This CDR3 contains 13 residues. V was clipped by 4 bases and J by 6 bases; unmatched bases: 2. CDR3: CASSSDRAQPQHF. The CDR3 DNA follows: TGTGCCAGCAGTTCGGACAGGGCTCAGCCCCAGCATTTT.

The chain joins TRBV2 to TRBJ1-1, with 7 bases aligning to TRBD1. V lost 7 bases and J lost 6; bases outside the gene matches: 8. The CDR3 runs to 13 residues. Germline CDR1 and CDR2: SNHLY and FYNNEI. The CDR3 coding sequence is TGTGCCAGCATTCGTGACAGGGAGTCTGAAGCTTTCTTT. Translating gives CASIRDRESEAFF.

This chain joins TRBV7-2 and TRBJ2-7, with 7 bases aligning to TRBD2. Germline loops: CDR1 SGHTA, CDR2 FQGNSA. This CDR3 contains 17 residues. V lost 2 bases to trimming and J lost 2 bases; unmatched junction nucleotides: 12. The CDR3: CASSLTLQAGNPYEQYF. The CDR3 nucleotides are TGTGCCAGCAGCTTAACCTTACAAGCGGGAAATCCCTACGAGCAGTACTTC.

V is TRBV30 and J is TRBJ1-4; a possible D gene is TRBD1 (6 bases). The CDR3 loop spans 16 amino acids. Germline V gene data show CDR1 as GTSNPN and CDR2 as SVGIG (reference sequence). V gave up 3 bases and J gave up 4 bases, with 18 bases separating them. The CDR3 region is CAWSFGWGLLNEKLFF. DNA for the CDR3: TGTGCCTGGAGCTTTGGGTGGGGGCTCCTTAATGAAAAACTGTTTTTT.

The chain has TRBV7-3 and TRBJ2-1, with TRBD2 matching 12 bases. J lost 4 bases, V lost 5 bases, and 6 bases had no gene match. The CDR3 totals 16 residues. Germline V gene data show CDR1 as SGHTA and CDR2 as FQGTGA. CDR3 coding DNA: TGTGCCAGCAGCCGCACGACTAGCGGGAGTTACAATGAGCAGTTCTTC. As protein: CASSRTTSGSYNEQFF.

This clone was counted a single time. The same CDR3 is also encoded by other DNA sequences in this sample. This chain uses TRBV6-5 with TRBJ1-3; possibly TRBD1 for D (5 bases). CDR3 length equals 15 residues. Germline V gene data show CDR1 as MNHEY and CDR2 as SVGAGI. The V end lost 6 bases, the J end lost 0 bases, and 12 bases lay between the germline ends. The CDR3 loop reads CASSLDRSSGNTIYF. For the CDR3, the DNA is TGTGCCAGCAGCCTTGACAGATCCTCTGGAAACACCATATATTTT.

This chain joins TRBV29-1 and TRBJ1-2, with 8 nucleotides matching TRBD1. Trimming cost V 5 bases and J 2 bases; bases outside gene matches: 4. CDR1 is SQVTM, CDR2 ANQGSEA, per germline. The CDR3 contains 13 residues. The CDR3: CSVRAGGNYGYTF. In nucleotides, the CDR3 is TGCAGCGTTAGGGCAGGGGGCAACTATGGCTACACCTTC. Full variable domain (missing parts from reference TRBV29-1 and TRBJ1-2): SAVISQKPSRDICQRGTSLTIQCQVDSQVTMMFWYRQQPGQSLTLIATANQGSEATYESGFVIDKFPISRPNLTFSTLTVSNMSPEDSSIYLCSVRAGGNYGYTFGSGTRLTVV.

The chain joins TRBV18 to TRBJ2-1; D ambiguous. The CDR3 has 17 amino acids. CDR1 and CDR2 (germline): KGHSH, LQKENI. V lost 4 bases and J 0 bases, leaving 16 bases between the germline ends. CDR3 loop: CASSRINSQSSYNEQFF. DNA for the CDR3: TGTGCCAGCTCACGGATTAACAGCCAGAGCTCCTACAATGAGCAGTTCTTC.

The chain combines TRBV5-1 with TRBJ1-1; D unclear. V dropped 3 bases and J dropped 5 bases, with 11 bases sitting between them. From germline, CDR1 is SGHRS and CDR2 YFSETQ. The CDR3 contains 13 residues. CDR3: CASSSGVETEAFF. For the CDR3, the DNA is TGCGCCAGCAGCTCGGGAGTAGAGACTGAAGCTTTCTTT.

This chain joins TRBV28 and TRBJ2-5, with unresolved D. This CDR3 contains 13 residues. Trimming left V 2 bases short and J 5 bases short, with 9 bases between. The germline gives CDR1 MDHEN, CDR2 SYDVKM. The DNA for the CDR3 is TGTGCCAGCAGTTTAGGTCTAATGGAGACCCAGTACTTC. It is translated as CASSLGLMETQYF.

CDR3 sequence (DNA): TGTGCCAGCAGCTTAGCCGGGGGGCGCGGAAACACCATATATTTT. It codes for CASSLAGGRGNTIYF. This chain connects TRBV7-9 to TRBJ1-3, with D possibly being TRBD1 (6 bases). The CDR3 has 15 residues. Looked up from germline, CDR1 is SEHNR and CDR2 is FQNEAQ (reference sequence). The V end was cut by 0 bases, the J end by 4 bases, with 10 bases between.